Sequencing of this T cell receptor (beta chain) was carried out in a study of shared clonotypes between healthy human individuals. A remark on this clone: Its matching antigen is unknown.

Study-wide findings and caveats: Enrolling few donors narrowed the genetic and exposure-history diversity that was represented.

The CDR3 consists of 17 residues. The germline V gene encodes CDR1 SGHTA and CDR2 FQGTGA. The J segment lost 2 bases and the V segment lost 2 bases, leaving 7 bases of the junction unmatched. Libraries were prepared by immunoSEQ multiplex PCR; TCRdb keeps only in-frame clonotypes and omits some of them. Among roughly 450,000 clones listed, approximately 79% were seen once. This TCR derives from a woman in her thirties or forties in good health. Some clones in this sample may be carry-over from other donors' samples. The sequencing input was PBMCs. The chain combines TRBV7-3 with TRBJ2-1, with TRBD1 matching 9 bases. The CDR3 is CASSLSSGTGPYNEQFF. For the CDR3, the DNA is TGTGCCAGCAGCTTATCGTCCGGGACAGGGCCCTACAATGAGCAGTTCTTC.